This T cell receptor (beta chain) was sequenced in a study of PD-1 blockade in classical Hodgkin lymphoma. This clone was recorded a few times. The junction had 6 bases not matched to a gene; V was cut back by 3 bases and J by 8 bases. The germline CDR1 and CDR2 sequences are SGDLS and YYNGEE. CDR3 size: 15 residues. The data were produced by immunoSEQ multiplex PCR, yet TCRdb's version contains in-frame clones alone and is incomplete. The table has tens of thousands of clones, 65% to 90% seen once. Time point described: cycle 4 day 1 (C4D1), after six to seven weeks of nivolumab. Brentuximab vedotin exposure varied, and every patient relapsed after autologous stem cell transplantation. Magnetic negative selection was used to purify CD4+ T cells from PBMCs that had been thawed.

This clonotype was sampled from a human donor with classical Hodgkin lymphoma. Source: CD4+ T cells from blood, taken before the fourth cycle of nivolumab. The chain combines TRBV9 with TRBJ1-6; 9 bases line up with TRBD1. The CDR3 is CASSGSGQGDSPLHF. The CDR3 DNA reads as TGTGCCAGCAGCGGTTCGGGACAGGGCGATTCACCCCTCCACTTT.